These 22 T cell receptor beta chains were all obtained from the same sample, sequenced in a study of human T cells and chemical hapten exposure. TCRdb called the RACE reads again in MiXCR, with one record for every CDR3 protein. The table has some 170,000 distinct CDR3 sequences, roughly 26% seen once. The sample's time point: patch test 3, about 24 weeks after DPC sensitization. Treatment denoted: therapeutic diphenylcyclopropenone sensitization with weekly scalp DPC. The material sequenced was whole blood, taken in connection with sensitization to the hapten diphenylcyclopropenone (DPC). These receptors originate from a woman aged 18-29 years with alopecia areata. Some clones in this sample may be carry-over from other donors' samples.

The chain uses TRBV12-3 or TRBV12-4 and TRBJ2-2; D gene uncertain. This CDR3 has 13 amino acids. V lost 2 bases to trimming and J lost 6 bases, with 7 bases between them. The CDR3 loop reads CASSLRWAGELFF. The CDR3 DNA reads TGTGCCAGCAGTTTACGGTGGGCCGGGGAGCTGTTTTTT.

This clonotype was recorded a few times. The chain carries TRBV6-6 and TRBJ1-1; no clear D. CDR1 MNHNY and CDR2 SVGAGI come from the germline V gene (reference sequence). The CDR3 has 12 residues. The V end lost 10 bases, the J end lost 6 bases, and 15 bases lay between the germline ends. The CDR3 nucleotides read TGTGCCACTAAAATCCGGGAGGCTGAAGCTTTCTTT. Translation: CATKIREAEAFF.

The J gene is TRBJ1-1, the V gene TRBV5-1, with 8 positions matching TRBD1. Trimming cost V 7 bases and J 13 bases; bases outside gene matches: 15. Germline loops: CDR1 SGHRS, CDR2 YFSETQ. The CDR3 covers 13 residues. The chain's CDR3 is CASGSTGVSVVFF. DNA for the CDR3: TGCGCCAGCGGCTCGACAGGGGTGTCTGTTGTTTTCTTT. Full variable domain (missing parts from reference TRBV5-1 and TRBJ1-1): KAGVTQTPRYLIKTRGQQVTLSCSPISGHRSVSWYQQTPGQGLQFLFEYFSETQRNKGNFPGRFSGRQFSNSRSEMNVSTLELGDSALYLCASGSTGVSVVFFGQGTRLTVV.

There are a few counts of this clonotype. The DNA of the CDR3 is TGCAGCGTTGTAGGTCGTGGGGATGGCTACACCTTC. It codes for CSVVGRGDGYTF. V gene TRBV29-1 combines with J gene TRBJ1-2; D is unclear. Germline CDR1 is SQVTM and CDR2 is ANQGSEA. This CDR3 has 12 amino acids. Trimming removed 4 bases from V and 6 bases from J, with 12 bases in between.

This chain connects TRBV15 to TRBJ2-7; perhaps D is TRBD1 or TRBD2 (5 bases each). Germline-derived CDR1 and CDR2 are LNHNV and YYDKDF (reference sequence). The CDR3 loop spans 12 amino acids. Trimming removed 6 bases at V and 5 bases at J, with 11 bases between. For the CDR3, the DNA is TGTGCCACCAGTATCAGAGGGGACGAGCAGTACTTC. Its protein product is CATSIRGDEQYF.

This clonotype has a count of ten or more. Here the CDR3 DNA reads TGTGCCACCCGACTAGCGGGCTACAATGAGCAGTTCTTC. Protein product: CATRLAGYNEQFF. The chain combines TRBV15 with TRBJ2-1; 10 positions agree with TRBD2. CDR1 and CDR2 from the germline V gene are LNHNV and YYDKDF (reference sequence). V trimming: 8 bases; J trimming: 3 bases; junction bases outside the gene matches: 1. This CDR3 has 13 amino acids.

This chain links TRBV20-1 with TRBJ2-3; a weak D match, TRBD1 (6 bases). Per the germline V gene, CDR1 is DFQATT and CDR2 is SNEGSKA (reference sequence). CDR3 length: 15 amino acids. Trimming removed 0 bases from V and 1 base from J, with 11 bases in between. CDR3 residues: CSARDGGTRTDTQYF. DNA for the CDR3: TGCAGTGCTAGAGATGGGGGCACCCGCACAGATACGCAGTATTTT.

This clonotype was counted many times. This CDR3 reads CASSSTRGANYEQYF. The CDR3 coding sequence is TGTGCCAGCAGCTCGACTCGGGGGGCTAATTACGAGCAGTACTTC. The chain employs TRBV11-1 and TRBJ2-7, with D perhaps TRBD2 (7 bases). The V end lost 4 bases, the J end lost 4 bases, and 17 bases lay between the germline ends. The germline V gene encodes CDR1 SGHAT and CDR2 FQDESV (reference sequence). The CDR3 has 15 amino acids. Filled out from reference TRBV11-1 and TRBJ2-7, the complete variable domain reads EAEVAQSPRYKITEKSQAVAFWCDPISGHATLYWYRQILGQGPELLVQFQDESVVDDSQLPKDRFSAERLKGVDSTLKIQPAELGDSAMYLCASSSTRGANYEQYFGPGTRLTVT.

This clonotype was seen a handful of times. The V gene is TRBV12-3 or TRBV12-4, the J gene TRBJ2-5, with a weak D call TRBD2 (5 bases). Trimming removed 5 bases from V and 3 bases from J, with 13 bases in between. CDR3 length equals 14 residues. CDR3 amino acids: CASSSLLREETQYF. CDR3 DNA: TGTGCCAGCAGTAGCCTTTTGAGGGAAGAGACCCAGTACTTC.

CDR3 sequence: CSVGQGAPDTQYF. CDR3 DNA sequence: TGCAGCGTCGGACAGGGGGCCCCGGATACGCAGTATTTT. This chain uses TRBV29-1 with TRBJ2-3; 11 bases line up with TRBD1. CDR3 length: 13 residues. Germline-derived CDR1 and CDR2 are SQVTM and ANQGSEA. Germline trimming cut 6 bases from V and 6 bases from J; bases unmatched to any gene: 5.

As DNA, the CDR3 is TGTGCCAGCTCGAGACAGGCAGCCTACGAGCAGTACTTC. It codes for CASSRQAAYEQYF. The chain joins TRBV3-1 to TRBJ2-7, with D possibly TRBD1 on 6 matching bases. Trimming took off 8 bases at V and 2 bases at J, with 13 bases between the two ends. The CDR3 contains 13 residues. Per germline, CDR1 LGHDT and CDR2 YNNKEL (reference sequence).

CDR3 residues: CSWGVVGNEQFF. The CDR3 DNA sequence: TGCAGCTGGGGGGTCGTGGGCAATGAGCAGTTCTTC. This chain connects TRBV29-1 to TRBJ2-1, with D possibly matching TRBD2 (6 bases). Germline V gives CDR1 SQVTM, CDR2 ANQGSEA. V gave up 8 bases and J gave up 6 bases, with 14 bases separating them. CDR3 length: 12 amino acids.

This chain connects TRBV12-3 or TRBV12-4 to TRBJ2-1, with 8 nucleotides matching TRBD2. V shed 6 bases, J shed 4 bases, and the junction held 5 bases outside the gene matches. The CDR3 runs to 14 residues. The CDR3 coding sequence is TGTGCCAGCAGGGGGACTAGGTCGTACAATGAGCAGTTCTTC. This sequence encodes CASRGTRSYNEQFF.

This clonotype was seen more than once but under ten times. This chain uses TRBV9 with TRBJ2-1; 10 positions match TRBD1. The CDR3 has 17 residues. CDR1 and CDR2 (germline): SGDLS, YYNGEE. Trimming cost V 0 bases and J 4 bases; bases outside gene matches: 7. The CDR3 DNA sequence: TGTGCCAGCAGCGTAGCGATGACAGGGGGCCTTTACAATGAGCAGTTCTTC. Protein product: CASSVAMTGGLYNEQFF.

This clonotype was recorded at least ten times. The chain couples TRBV6-6 to TRBJ2-7; D is uncertain. Trimming took 2 bases from V and 6 from J, leaving 5 bases between them. This CDR3 spans 11 amino acids. The germline CDR1 and CDR2 sequences are MNHNY and SVGAGI (reference sequence). The CDR3 DNA sequence: TGTGCCAGCAGTTACGAGAGCGAGCAGTACTTC. Its protein is CASSYESEQYF.

This sequence joins TRBV28 and TRBJ2-1, with 12 bases that match TRBD2. Per germline, CDR1 MDHEN and CDR2 SYDVKM. This CDR3 has 16 amino acids. The V gene end was trimmed by 4 bases and the J gene end by 7 bases; junction bases not matched to a gene: 8. CDR3 loop: CASSSPGLAGPNEQFF. CDR3 DNA: TGTGCCAGCAGTTCACCCGGACTAGCGGGACCGAATGAGCAGTTCTTC.

A few counts support this clonotype. The rearrangement joins TRBV10-3 to TRBJ2-7, with TRBD1 matching over 8 bases. In germline, CDR1 is ENHRY, CDR2 SYGVKD. CDR3 length: 14 amino acids. V trimming: 6 bases; J trimming: 0 bases; junction bases outside the gene matches: 4. The CDR3 is CAIRTGERSYEQYF. In DNA, the CDR3 is TGTGCCATCAGGACAGGGGAGCGCTCCTACGAGCAGTACTTC.

The V call is TRBV27, the J call TRBJ1-2; TRBD1 matches 8 bases. V was clipped by 5 bases and J by 7 bases; unmatched bases: 6. Looked up from germline, CDR1 is MNHEY and CDR2 is SMNVEV (reference sequence). This CDR3 comprises 13 residues. CDR3 sequence: CASSRDRGTGYTF. The CDR3 nucleotides read TGTGCCAGCAGTCGTGACAGGGGTACTGGCTACACCTTC.

This clonotype was counted at least ten times. V and J are TRBV7-9 and TRBJ2-7; D is unresolved. The CDR3 runs to 12 residues. Trimming removed 8 bases at V and 2 bases at J, with 10 bases between. Germline V gene data show CDR1 as SEHNR and CDR2 as FQNEAQ (reference sequence). The CDR3 is CASASRPYEQYF. The CDR3, as DNA: TGTGCCAGCGCGTCCCGACCCTACGAGCAGTACTTC.

The sample holds a few counts of this clonotype. This sequence joins TRBV18 and TRBJ1-5, with unresolved D. The CDR3 has 14 amino acids. CDR1 and CDR2 (germline): KGHSH, LQKENI. V lost 3 bases and J 6 bases, leaving 12 bases between the germline ends. CDR3 residues: CASSPGGPSQPQHF. CDR3 nucleotide sequence: TGTGCCAGCTCACCGGGAGGTCCTAGTCAGCCCCAGCATTTT.

The chain links TRBV4-2 to TRBJ2-1; unclear D gene. Germline assignment: CDR1 LGHNA and CDR2 YNFKEQ. The CDR3 sequence is 15 residues long. The germline V and J ends were trimmed by 4 bases and 6 bases, with 16 bases remaining between them. The DNA of the CDR3 is TGTGCCAGCAGCCGGACCCTAGGAGTAGGCAATGAGCAGTTCTTC. This sequence encodes CASSRTLGVGNEQFF.

V is TRBV29-1 and J is TRBJ2-7; no clear D. From germline, CDR1 is SQVTM and CDR2 ANQGSEA. The CDR3 spans 15 residues. The V end was cut by 6 bases, the J end by 1 base, with 19 bases between. Here the CDR3 reads CSVTGPHSGSYEQYF. CDR3 bases: TGCAGCGTGACCGGGCCCCACTCGGGTTCCTACGAGCAGTACTTC.